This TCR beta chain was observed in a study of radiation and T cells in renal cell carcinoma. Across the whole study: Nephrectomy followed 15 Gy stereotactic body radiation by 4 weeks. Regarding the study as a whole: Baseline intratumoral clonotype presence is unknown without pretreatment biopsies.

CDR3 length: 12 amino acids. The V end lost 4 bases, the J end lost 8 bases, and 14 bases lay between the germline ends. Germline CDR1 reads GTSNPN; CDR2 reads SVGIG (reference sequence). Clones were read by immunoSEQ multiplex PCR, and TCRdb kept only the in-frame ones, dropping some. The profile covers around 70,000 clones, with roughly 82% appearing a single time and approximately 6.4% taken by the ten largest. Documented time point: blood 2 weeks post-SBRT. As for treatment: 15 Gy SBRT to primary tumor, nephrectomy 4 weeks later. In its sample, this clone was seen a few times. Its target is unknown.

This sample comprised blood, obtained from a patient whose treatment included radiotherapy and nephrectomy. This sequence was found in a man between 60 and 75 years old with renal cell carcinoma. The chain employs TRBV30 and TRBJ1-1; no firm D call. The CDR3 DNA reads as TGTGCCTGGACTATGGACTTTTCAGAAGCTTTCTTT. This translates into CAWTMDFSEAFF.